One sample yielded the 30 T cell receptor beta chains listed below, sequenced in a study of lymphopenia after photon versus proton radiotherapy. Only in-frame clones appear in the TCRdb table, and some are missing; sequencing was by immunoSEQ multiplex PCR. The data show approximately 58,000 clones, about 86% seen once. The sample in question was peripheral blood, obtained from a patient treated with photon-based radiotherapy. These receptors all stem from a man in his forties or fifties with gastric cancer.

The chain combines TRBV25-1 with TRBJ2-7; 9 bases are shared with TRBD2. The CDR3 extends over 15 amino acids. V gave up 2 bases and J gave up 4 bases; unmatched junction bases: 6. CDR1 MGHDK and CDR2 SYGVNS come from the germline V gene. CDR3 protein: CASSETLAGAYEQYF. Written as DNA, the CDR3 is TGTGCCAGCAGTGAAACACTAGCGGGTGCATACGAGCAGTACTTC.

The V gene is TRBV5-1, the J gene TRBJ2-2, with 9 bases identical to TRBD1. The CDR3 consists of 17 residues. Germline CDR1 SGHRS, CDR2 YFSETQ. V was clipped by 0 bases and J by 1 base; unmatched bases: 4. Written as DNA, the CDR3 is TGCGCCAGCAGCTTGGCTTTGGACAGGGGGAACACCGGGGAGCTGTTTTTT. Translation: CASSLALDRGNTGELFF.

This chain links TRBV30 with TRBJ1-5; D not resolved. The germline V gene encodes CDR1 GTSNPN and CDR2 SVGIG (reference sequence). This CDR3 is 16 amino acids long. Trimming took 2 bases from V and 6 from J, leaving 20 bases between them. This CDR3 is CAWSIGQWGGSQPQHF. In DNA form, the CDR3 reads TGTGCCTGGAGTATTGGGCAGTGGGGTGGTAGTCAGCCCCAGCATTTT.

The chain carries TRBV6-5 and TRBJ2-5; tentatively, D is TRBD2 (6 bases). V was clipped by 2 bases and J by 0 bases, with 7 bases between them. CDR3 size: 14 residues. Germline assignment: CDR1 MNHEY and CDR2 SVGAGI. CDR3 region: CASSYRGYQETQYF. The CDR3 region has the DNA TGTGCCAGCAGTTACCGGGGGTACCAAGAGACCCAGTACTTC.

This chain links TRBV6-5 with TRBJ1-5; 7 bases are a match to TRBD1. V lost 6 bases and J lost 5; bases outside the gene matches: 4. Germline loops: CDR1 MNHEY, CDR2 SVGAGI. The CDR3 length is 13 residues. The CDR3 coding sequence is TGTGCCAGCAGAGACAGGGAGGATCAGCCCCAGCATTTT. It codes for CASRDREDQPQHF.

This chain links TRBV30 with TRBJ1-1, with D unresolved. V was pared by 2 bases and J by 4 bases, with 14 bases between. Germline loops: CDR1 GTSNPN, CDR2 SVGIG (reference sequence). The CDR3 length is 14 residues. Written as DNA, the CDR3 is TGTGCCTGGAGTCCCCAGAGGGCCCGCACTGAAGCTTTCTTT. As protein: CAWSPQRARTEAFF.

The chain links TRBV4-2 to TRBJ2-7; perhaps TRBD1 as D (6 bases). The V end was cut by 1 base, the J end by 2 bases, with 9 bases between. This CDR3 comprises 14 residues. CDR1 is LGHNA, CDR2 YNFKEQ, per germline. The CDR3 nucleotides are TGTGCCAGCAGCCAAGGGACAGCACCCTACGAGCAGTACTTC. Translation gives CASSQGTAPYEQYF.

This chain connects TRBV28 to TRBJ1-1; a possible D gene is TRBD1 (5 bases). The V and J ends lost 5 bases and 1 base respectively, with 14 bases between them. CDR3 length equals 15 residues. Germline loops: CDR1 MDHEN, CDR2 SYDVKM. In nucleotides, the CDR3 is TGTGCCAGCAGTCCGGGGGGTCATCCGAACACTGAAGCTTTCTTT. Translating gives CASSPGGHPNTEAFF.

This clone was counted a single time. The rearrangement joins TRBV4-1 to TRBJ1-2; no reliable D call. The CDR3 consists of 16 residues. Trimming stripped 3 bases from V and 2 bases from J, with 16 bases between. The germline gives CDR1 MGHRA, CDR2 YSYEKL. This CDR3 reads CASSHPLREQNYGYTF. The CDR3 coding sequence is TGCGCCAGCAGCCACCCTCTCAGAGAACAGAACTATGGCTACACCTTC.

The chain combines TRBV9 with TRBJ2-7; TRBD2 matches at 9 bases. CDR1 is SGDLS and CDR2 is YYNGEE in the germline V gene. The CDR3 is 15 amino acids. J was trimmed by 1 base and V by 3 bases; bases with no gene match: 5. The CDR3 DNA sequence: TGTGCCAGCAGCGAGGGACTAGCTGCGTCCTACGAGCAGTACTTC. It yields the protein CASSEGLAASYEQYF.

J is TRBJ2-5 and V is TRBV6-6, with a weak D call TRBD2 (5 bases). The CDR3 has 16 amino acids. Trimming removed 4 bases at V and 2 bases at J, with 17 bases between. Germline lookup yields CDR1 MNHNY and CDR2 SVGAGI (reference sequence). This CDR3 reads CASSWGGSGSQETQYF. Written as DNA, the CDR3 is TGTGCCAGCAGTTGGGGTGGGAGCGGATCACAAGAGACCCAGTACTTC.

This clone was counted a single time. The rearrangement uses TRBV7-2 and TRBJ1-2; TRBD1 matches at 8 bases. The CDR3 runs 17 residues. Germline V lookup: CDR1 SGHTA, CDR2 FQGNSA. V lost 2 bases to trimming and J lost 1 base; unmatched junction nucleotides: 9. The CDR3 protein is CASSLPVRGRLNYGYTF. The CDR3 nucleotides are TGTGCCAGCAGCTTACCCGTCAGGGGGCGACTTAACTATGGCTACACCTTC.

This rearrangement joins TRBV7-3 to TRBJ2-2, with unresolved D. Germline values: CDR1 SGHTA, CDR2 FQGTGA. The CDR3 extends over 13 amino acids. The V and J ends lost 3 bases and 6 bases respectively, with 8 bases between them. In nucleotides, the CDR3 is TGTGCCAGCAGCTTTACCATGGCCGGGGAGCTGTTTTTT. It codes for CASSFTMAGELFF.

This chain joins TRBV18 and TRBJ1-4; 7 bases fit TRBD1. Germline V gene lookup returns CDR1 KGHSH and CDR2 LQKENI. V gave up 5 bases and J gave up 4 bases; unmatched junction bases: 1. This CDR3 contains 13 residues. As DNA, the CDR3 is TGTGCCAGCTCAAGGGACAGTAATGAAAAACTGTTTTTT. It yields the protein CASSRDSNEKLFF.

V usage is TRBV11-1 and J usage is TRBJ2-7, with 7 bases fitting TRBD1. The CDR3 spans 14 residues. V was pared by 1 base and J by 3 bases, with 3 bases of the junction left unmatched. Germline loops: CDR1 SGHAT, CDR2 FQDESV (reference sequence). The CDR3: CASSLEGTDYEQYF. The DNA of the CDR3 is TGTGCCAGCAGCTTAGAAGGGACAGACTACGAGCAGTACTTC.

As for this clone: One junction end does not reproduce the germline sequence, and a read error may be involved. The chain joins TRBV2 to TRBJ2-1, with D possibly matching TRBD1 (6 bases). This CDR3 comprises 12 residues. Germline loops: CDR1 SNHLY, CDR2 FYNNEI. DNA for the CDR3: TGTGCCAGCAGGGAAGGGGGTTGGGAGCAGTTCTTC. Its protein product is CASREGGWEQFF.

V gene TRBV6-1 combines with J gene TRBJ2-3; 8 bases fit TRBD2. From germline, CDR1 is MNHNS and CDR2 SASEGT. The trim removed 2 bases at V and 1 base at J, leaving 5 bases unmatched. This CDR3 contains 16 residues. The CDR3 DNA reads TGTGCCAGCAGTGAATCACCCGGGGGGGGCACAGATACGCAGTATTTT. Encoded protein: CASSESPGGGTDTQYF.

The rearrangement uses TRBV9 and TRBJ2-3, with D tentatively TRBD2 (6 bases). Germline V gene data show CDR1 as SGDLS and CDR2 as YYNGEE. The ends were cut back, 4 bases at V and 6 bases at J, with 15 bases in the middle. The CDR3 runs 14 residues. In DNA, the CDR3 is TGTGCCAGCAGCCGGGACTCCCGCGCCGATACGCAGTATTTT. Translated, it gives CASSRDSRADTQYF.

The CDR3 sequence: CASSTTTHNEQFF. The CDR3 DNA reads as TGTGCCAGTAGTACGACTACGCACAATGAGCAGTTCTTC. The chain links TRBV19 to TRBJ2-1; D is possibly TRBD2 (5 bases). The CDR3 consists of 13 residues. Trimming cost V 4 bases and J 5 bases, with 9 bases left between them. Germline V gene lookup returns CDR1 LNHDA and CDR2 SQIVND (reference sequence).

The J gene is TRBJ2-7, the V gene TRBV6-1; TRBD2 matches 8 bases. V trimming: 2 bases; J trimming: 3 bases; junction bases outside the gene matches: 3. Per the germline V gene, CDR1 is MNHNS and CDR2 is SASEGT. The length of the CDR3 is 14 residues. CDR3 sequence: CASSERTSYYEQYF. The CDR3 bases are TGTGCCAGCAGTGAACGGACTAGCTACTACGAGCAGTACTTC.

This chain joins TRBV19 and TRBJ1-1; TRBD1 matches at 9 bases. Trimming at V came to 8 bases and at J to 8 bases, leaving 12 bases not matched to a gene. This CDR3 region has 14 residues. From germline, CDR1 is LNHDA and CDR2 SQIVND (reference sequence). The CDR3 region is CASGYRDRGAEAFF. For the CDR3, the DNA is TGTGCCAGTGGATACCGCGACAGGGGGGCCGAAGCTTTCTTT. Supplemented by reference TRBV19 and TRBJ1-1, the full variable domain reads DGGITQSPKYLFRKEGQNVTLSCEQNLNHDAMYWYRQDPGQGLRLIYYSQIVNDFQKGDIAEGYSVSREKKESFPLTVTSAQKNPTAFYLCASGYRDRGAEAFFGQGTRLTVV.

The chain carries TRBV19 and TRBJ2-7; 8 bases are shared with TRBD1. J was trimmed by 2 bases and V by 5 bases; bases with no gene match: 8. CDR3 size: 15 residues. Germline CDR1 is LNHDA and CDR2 is SQIVND (reference sequence). The CDR3 protein is CASSPMDRDAYEQYF. CDR3 nucleotide sequence: TGTGCCAGTAGTCCCATGGACAGGGATGCCTACGAGCAGTACTTC.

The chain couples TRBV5-1 to TRBJ2-2; perhaps TRBD1 as D (6 bases). V lost 0 bases to trimming and J lost 6 bases, with 21 bases between them. This CDR3 is 18 amino acids long. CDR1 and CDR2 from the germline V gene are SGHRS and YFSETQ. CDR3 nucleotide sequence: TGCGCCAGCAGCTTGGCCCTTTCCGGGACAAGGGTAGCCGGGGAGCTGTTTTTT. Its protein product is CASSLALSGTRVAGELFF.

The rearrangement uses TRBV6-1 and TRBJ2-3; D ambiguous. The V end was cut by 2 bases, the J end by 0 bases, with 9 bases between. Germline assignment: CDR1 MNHNS and CDR2 SASEGT. This CDR3 is 15 amino acids long. The CDR3 loop reads CASSESVGSTDTQYF. In DNA, the CDR3 is TGTGCCAGCAGTGAAAGTGTAGGTAGCACAGATACGCAGTATTTT.

The chain links TRBV28 to TRBJ2-5; tentative D call: TRBD2 (6 bases). Trimming pared 6 bases from V and 5 bases from J, leaving 19 bases between. Germline values: CDR1 MDHEN, CDR2 SYDVKM. The CDR3 covers 15 residues. CDR3 in amino acids: CASRNAGLGGETQYF. CDR3 nucleotide sequence: TGTGCCAGCAGAAACGCGGGACTTGGAGGGGAGACCCAGTACTTC.

V gene TRBV19 combines with J gene TRBJ2-2; 8 nucleotides agree with TRBD2. J gave up 3 bases and V 7 bases, and 7 bases lay outside the gene matches. CDR1 and CDR2 from the germline V gene are LNHDA and SQIVND (reference sequence). The CDR3 extends over 15 amino acids. The CDR3 nucleotides are TGTGCCAGTACTTCCAGCGGGAGCGACACCGGGGAGCTGTTTTTT. Translated, it gives CASTSSGSDTGELFF.

The chain employs TRBV19 and TRBJ1-2; D ambiguous. The CDR3 spans 13 residues. The V gene's germline CDR1 is LNHDA and CDR2 SQIVND (reference sequence). V lost 3 bases and J 4 bases, leaving 9 bases between the germline ends. CDR3: CASSIGGSYGYTF. CDR3 in DNA: TGTGCCAGTAGTATCGGTGGGAGCTATGGCTACACCTTC.

V is TRBV18 and J is TRBJ2-5; 8 bases are shared with TRBD1. The trim removed 3 bases at V and 5 bases at J, leaving 11 bases unmatched. The CDR3 extends over 16 amino acids. Germline V lookup: CDR1 KGHSH, CDR2 LQKENI. The CDR3: CASSPTLDRVAETQYF. The DNA of the CDR3 is TGTGCCAGCTCACCGACATTGGACAGGGTCGCTGAGACCCAGTACTTC.

In its sample, this clone was seen once. The V gene is TRBV2, the J gene TRBJ2-3, with 12 nucleotides matching TRBD2. The junction had 9 bases not matched to a gene; V was cut back by 3 bases and J by 5 bases. The germline gives CDR1 SNHLY, CDR2 FYNNEI. The CDR3 is 17 amino acids. In DNA, the CDR3 is TGTGCCAGCAGTGACGCGACTAGCGGGAGTGGAGGAGATACGCAGTATTTT. It encodes CASSDATSGSGGDTQYF.

This clone was observed a handful of times. The genes are TRBV10-1 and TRBJ2-7; D unresolved. This CDR3 contains 14 residues. Trimming took 3 bases from V and 4 from J, leaving 13 bases between them. CDR1 and CDR2 from the germline V gene are WNHNN and SYGVQD (reference sequence). DNA for the CDR3: TGCGCCAGCAGTGAAATCGGGTCGTCGTACGAGCAGTACTTC. This codes for CASSEIGSSYEQYF.